Detailed here is one TCR beta chain. This clonotype is large (0.1 to 1%) by its frequency; no count is available. Its recognized antigen is unknown. For each sample, TRB amplification used 250 ng of peripheral blood genomic DNA, equal to roughly 38,000 genome equivalents. The CDR3 starts with the cysteine, ends with the phenylalanine, and has 13 residues. The coding DNA is unavailable. The germline V gene provides CDR1 MNHEY and CDR2 SVGAGI. The record originates from a study of T cell clusters in autoimmune cytopenias (dated by TCRdb to the late 2010s). Notes on the research overall: TRB sequencing reached a median depth of 51,575 reads per sample and yielded a median of about 2,400 distinct TRB clonotypes per sample. Peripheral blood TRB and IGH repertoires were sequenced in autoimmune cytopenia patients at active disease and during treatment follow-up, alongside healthy, CLL and autoimmune hepatitis controls. The study aimed to test whether autoimmune cytopenia patients carry a disease-specific immune repertoire signature usable as a blood-based biomarker.

Broad study findings and their caveats: The TRB repertoire shifts, including less even repertoires in secondary cytopenia and CLL, mostly reflected lymphoma bias and not autoimmunity. In the comparison of secondary cytopenia with CLL, the cluster-lack signature was not observed, apparently because the dominant lymphoma-associated repertoire masked the signature. The GLIPH analysis suggested a lack of physiological T cell clusters in primary autoimmune cytopenia patients, since around 50 clusters were exclusive to healthy donors whereas approximately 16 were exclusive to patients. Healthy donors had almost three times as many exclusive TRB clusters as active autoimmune hepatitis patients, a finding consistent with an autoimmunity-wide signature. The T cell clusters were defined only in silico, and the functional role of the clusters still needed to be validated experimentally.

To amplify TRB rearrangements, a touch-down multiplex PCR protocol was run with the TRB-A and TRB-B primer pools combined in a single tube. Illumina adapters and sample indices were attached to the amplicons through two consecutive PCR reactions using Phusion HS II polymerase. The amplicons were purified from gel with the NucleoSpin Gel and PCR Clean-up kit, after which the amplicons were quantified by Qubit and checked for quality on an Agilent 2100 Bioanalyzer. Sequencing of the libraries was done on an Illumina MiSeq with paired-end, single-indexed, 600-cycle runs. For the original study's pipeline: TRB reads were aligned and assembled with MiXCR version 2.1.12 using the default MiXCR reference library. A clone was defined by each unique CDR3 nucleotide sequence, and the analysis included only productive sequences with two or more reads. Repertoire diversity was assessed by alpha-parameterized diversity profiles (alpha 0 to 5), including Shannon (alpha 1) and Simpson (alpha 2) indices, computed with an R script. The tcR package was used to compute combinatorial TRB VJ usage, which was then compared between cohorts by principal component analysis with ade4. GLIPH was used to cluster TCRbeta CDR3s in pairs of cohorts matched for age and read depth, and a Wilcoxon test was used to compare cluster frequencies. TCRdb reprocessed the raw reads; every CDR3 protein sequence is a single record, and DNA is not supplied. The V and J calls come from TCRdb's annotation, not from the publication. The sample table records over a thousand distinct CDR3 sequences. The ten largest clones take up roughly 58% of the sample.

The sample was peripheral blood. The chain is assembled from TRBV6-5 and TRBJ1-5; TCRdb's D gene call, TRBD1, goes unchecked for lack of DNA. The receptor comes from a human donor with an autoimmune cytopenia or autoimmune hepatitis (not recorded which). CDR3 sequence: CASSPQGNQPQHF.